The 27 T cell receptor beta chains listed next were all sequenced from one sample in a study of metastatic and nonmetastatic thyroid tumors. TCRdb re-analyzed the PCR reads using MiXCR. The sample lists approximately 5,400 clones; over 35% were seen once. Treatment of any kind had been given to no patient before thyroid surgery. The specimen sequenced was adjacent normal tissue. The receptors were sampled from a female donor with papillary thyroid cancer or a benign thyroid nodule (not recorded which). Some clones in this sample may be carry-over from other donors' samples.

This clone has just a few counts. J is TRBJ2-1 and V is TRBV11-3; TRBD2 matches at 7 bases. V shed 8 bases, J shed 4 bases, and the junction held 11 bases outside the gene matches. CDR1 and CDR2 (germline): SGHNT, YENEEA. The CDR3 runs 15 residues. CDR3 amino acids: CASGPGLPRYNEQFF. CDR3 bases: TGTGCCAGCGGCCCGGGACTACCTAGATACAATGAGCAGTTCTTC.

This clone was observed a few times. The chain couples TRBV30 to TRBJ1-3; D not certain. V was trimmed by 0 bases and J by 3 bases, leaving 6 bases between them. Germline V gene lookup returns CDR1 GTSNPN and CDR2 SVGIG (reference sequence). The CDR3 is 13 amino acids. CDR3 nucleotide sequence: TGTGCCTGGAGTGTCGGCGGTGGAAACACCATATATTTT. This translates into CAWSVGGGNTIYF.

In its sample, this clone was seen a few times. The chain has TRBV28 and TRBJ2-2, with 8 bases matching TRBD1. The CDR3 runs 15 residues. The V gene end was trimmed by 3 bases and the J gene end by 6 bases; junction bases not matched to a gene: 6. CDR1 and CDR2 from the germline V gene are MDHEN and SYDVKM. The CDR3 DNA reads TGTGCCAGCAGTTTCGCAGGGGGCGCCTCCGGGGAGCTGTTTTTT. It encodes CASSFAGGASGELFF.

This sequence joins TRBV6-2 or TRBV6-3 and TRBJ1-5; weak D call: TRBD1 (5 bases). This CDR3 is built from 18 residues. CDR1 and CDR2 (germline): MNHEY, SVGEGT. With 6 bases removed from V and 3 bases from J, the gap between germline ends came to 24 bases. DNA for the CDR3: TGTGCCAGCAGAAGCACGGGACCCCGCTTTGGAACCAATCAGCCCCAGCATTTT. Encoded protein: CASRSTGPRFGTNQPQHF.

The chain has TRBV20-1 and TRBJ2-7, with TRBD2 matching over 9 bases. CDR1 and CDR2 (germline): DFQATT, SNEGSKA (reference sequence). CDR3 size: 13 residues. V shed 7 bases, J shed 3 bases, and the junction held 7 bases outside the gene matches. The CDR3 DNA follows: TGCAGTGTCAACGGACTAGCGAACTACGAGCAGTACTTC. Residues: CSVNGLANYEQYF.

This clone has a handful of counts. The V gene is TRBV27, the J gene TRBJ1-3; 8 nucleotides agree with TRBD1. Germline V gene sequence: CDR1 MNHEY, CDR2 SMNVEV (reference sequence). The CDR3 length is 14 residues. V lost 9 bases and J lost 3; bases outside the gene matches: 7. CDR3 protein: CASWTGLVGNTIYF. CDR3 coding DNA: TGTGCCAGTTGGACAGGGCTGGTTGGAAACACCATATATTTT.

For the CDR3, the DNA is TGTGCCAGCAGCCAAGCTAGCGGGCCGACATTAGAGACCCAGTACTTC. Translation gives CASSQASGPTLETQYF. This sequence joins TRBV3-1 and TRBJ2-5; 8 bases are shared with TRBD2. Germline V gene data show CDR1 as LGHDT and CDR2 as YNNKEL (reference sequence). Losses at the gene ends were 1 base for V and 4 bases for J; bases not matched to a gene: 8. The CDR3 contains 16 residues.

This clone was observed a handful of times. The chain couples TRBV6-1 to TRBJ2-7; a weak D match, TRBD1 (6 bases). The germline gives CDR1 MNHNS, CDR2 SASEGT. Trimming pared 6 bases from V and 3 bases from J, leaving 12 bases between. This CDR3 has 13 amino acids. The CDR3 here is CASSHRDGYEQYF. CDR3 DNA sequence: TGTGCCAGCAGCCACAGGGACGGCTACGAGCAGTACTTC.

The chain is built from TRBV30 and TRBJ1-2; 7 bases fit TRBD1. The germline gives CDR1 GTSNPN, CDR2 SVGIG (reference sequence). The CDR3 spans 13 residues. V shed 3 bases, J shed 1 base, and the junction held 2 bases outside the gene matches. For the CDR3, the DNA is TGTGCCTGGAGGAGGACAGGTAACTATGGCTACACCTTC. Its translation is CAWRRTGNYGYTF.

This clone was seen more than once but under ten times. The gene calls are TRBV2 and TRBJ1-6; D might be TRBD1 (5 bases). Trimming removed 6 bases from V and 7 bases from J, with 13 bases in between. Germline CDR1 SNHLY, CDR2 FYNNEI. This CDR3 has 14 amino acids. CDR3 sequence: CASRLRDLNSPLHF. In DNA form, the CDR3 reads TGTGCCAGCAGGCTCCGGGACCTCAATTCACCCCTCCACTTT.

This clone has more than one count but fewer than ten. The chain joins TRBV19 to TRBJ2-2; D gene ambiguous. The CDR3 spans 11 residues. Per germline, CDR1 LNHDA and CDR2 SQIVND (reference sequence). The V and J ends lost 8 bases and 1 base respectively, with 2 bases between them. CDR3 in DNA: TGTGCCAGTGGGAACACCGGGGAGCTGTTTTTT. Amino acid sequence: CASGNTGELFF.

This chain uses TRBV7-2 with TRBJ2-1, with TRBD2 identical over 7 bases. The J segment lost 4 bases and the V segment lost 8 bases, leaving 5 bases of the junction unmatched. This CDR3 has 13 amino acids. Germline values: CDR1 SGHTA, CDR2 FQGNSA. The CDR3 loop reads CASGLGVYNEQFF. CDR3 in DNA: TGTGCCAGCGGACTAGGTGTTTACAATGAGCAGTTCTTC.

There are a few counts of this clone. The rearrangement joins TRBV15 to TRBJ2-7, with TRBD2 matching 8 bases. V was clipped by 0 bases and J by 4 bases; unmatched bases: 5. The V gene's germline CDR1 is LNHNV and CDR2 YYDKDF (reference sequence). CDR3 length equals 15 residues. CDR3 coding DNA: TGTGCCACCAGCAGAGATGTGGCGGGGGGTTACGAGCAGTACTTC. Translation: CATSRDVAGGYEQYF. The whole variable domain, filled in from reference TRBV15 and TRBJ2-7, reads DAMVIQNPRYQVTQFGKPVTLSCSQTLNHNVMYWYQQKSSQAPKLLFHYYDKDFNNEADTPDNFQSRRPNTSFCFLDIRSPGLGDTAMYLCATSRDVAGGYEQYFGPGTRLTVT.

Turning to this clone: The CDR3 carries no conserved terminal phenylalanine or tryptophan, so it likely arises from a read error. This chain links TRBV28 with TRBJ1-6, with D unclear. The CDR3 sequence is 15 residues long. Germline lookup yields CDR1 MDHEN and CDR2 SYDVKM. Trimming shortened V by 7 bases and J by 0 bases, and 10 bases separated the two germline ends. The CDR3, as DNA: TGTGCCAGCAAACAAAACAACTCCTATAATTCACCCCTCCACATT. It codes for CASKQNNSYNSPLHI.

V is TRBV2 and J is TRBJ2-1, with TRBD2 matching over 15 bases. The CDR3 totals 19 residues. Germline CDR1 is SNHLY and CDR2 is FYNNEI. J lost 8 bases, V lost 6 bases, and 17 bases had no gene match. CDR3 sequence (DNA): TGTGCCAGCAGGGAGGGACTAGCGGGAGGTCCCTACAGTTTGGATGAGCAGTTCTTC. This gives the protein CASREGLAGGPYSLDEQFF.

V is TRBV9 and J is TRBJ2-7, with no clear D. There are 14 residues in the CDR3. Germline V gene data show CDR1 as SGDLS and CDR2 as YYNGEE. The V and J ends lost 0 bases and 4 bases respectively, with 11 bases between them. The CDR3 protein is CASSVDDTGYEQYF. DNA of the CDR3: TGTGCCAGCAGCGTAGACGACACCGGATACGAGCAGTACTTC.

This clone showed up just a few times. The V call is TRBV20-1, the J call TRBJ1-1; D unclear. V lost 8 bases to trimming and J lost 1 base, with 11 bases between them. CDR3 size: 12 residues. CDR1 DFQATT and CDR2 SNEGSKA come from the germline V gene (reference sequence). The CDR3 DNA follows: TGCAGTTCCCCCCCCCGGAACACTGAAGCTTTCTTT. It is translated as CSSPPRNTEAFF.

V usage is TRBV7-9 and J usage is TRBJ2-7; 7 bases fit TRBD2. The V gene's germline CDR1 is SEHNR and CDR2 FQNEAQ (reference sequence). There are 13 residues in the CDR3. The V gene end was trimmed by 6 bases and the J gene end by 10 bases; junction bases not matched to a gene: 12. The CDR3 DNA follows: TGTGCCAGCAGTAGCTCCAGCGGGACTTTCCAGTACTTC. This translates into CASSSSSGTFQYF.

This clone was counted only a few times. The DNA of the CDR3 is TGTGCCAGCAGAGGACTAGCGGACAACACCGGGGAGCTGTTTTTT. Its protein is CASRGLADNTGELFF. J is TRBJ2-2 and V is TRBV12-3 or TRBV12-4; TRBD2 matches at 10 bases. The CDR3 is 15 residues long. Germline trimming cut 6 bases from V and 2 bases from J; bases unmatched to any gene: 3.

Concerning this clone itself: At one boundary the junction diverges from the germline segment, which might be a read error. This chain connects TRBV6-1 to TRBJ1-5; D ambiguous. CDR3 length: 13 amino acids. The V gene's germline CDR1 is MNHNS and CDR2 SASEGT. CDR3 in DNA: TGTGCCAGCATTGAAGCCCTGGGTCAGCCCCAGCATTTT. It codes for CASIEALGQPQHF.

This rearrangement joins TRBV11-2 to TRBJ2-7; 8 bases fit TRBD2. Germline lookup yields CDR1 SGHAT and CDR2 FQNNGV. This CDR3 has 18 residues. V was clipped by 1 base and J by 1 base; unmatched bases: 12. The CDR3 loop reads CASSLVFPCSGSSYEQYF. The CDR3 DNA follows: TGTGCCAGCAGCTTAGTCTTCCCCTGCAGCGGGAGTTCCTACGAGCAGTACTTC.

This chain uses TRBV6-1 with TRBJ2-3; the D is unclear. The germline CDR1 and CDR2 sequences are MNHNS and SASEGT. V lost 1 base, J lost 4 bases, and 12 bases lay in between. The CDR3 has 15 amino acids. The CDR3 region is CASSEVWVGSDTQYF. As DNA, the CDR3 is TGTGCCAGCAGTGAAGTTTGGGTTGGTTCAGATACGCAGTATTTT.

This clone came up once. The CDR3 end shows no conserved phenylalanine or tryptophan, and so a read error is likely. The J gene is TRBJ2-2, the V gene TRBV28; a weak D match, TRBD2 (5 bases). The germline gives CDR1 MDHEN, CDR2 SYDVKM. The CDR3 is made up of 16 amino acids. CDR3 DNA sequence: TGTGCCCGCAGCCGTGAAGACGGGCCAGACACCGGGGATCTGTTTCTT. Its translation: CARSREDGPDTGDLFL.

The V gene is TRBV20-1, the J gene TRBJ2-7; 9 bases fit TRBD1. With V trimmed by 6 bases and J by 0 bases, 9 bases remained unmatched. From germline, CDR1 is DFQATT and CDR2 SNEGSKA (reference sequence). This CDR3 has 15 residues. The CDR3 DNA sequence: TGCAGTGCGCTACAGACAGGGGGTCTCTCCTACGAGCAGTACTTC. Translation gives CSALQTGGLSYEQYF.

The rearrangement uses TRBV20-1 and TRBJ2-7; no clear D. The CDR3 runs to 13 residues. V dropped 1 base and J dropped 1 base, with 8 bases sitting between them. CDR1 and CDR2 (germline): DFQATT, SNEGSKA (reference sequence). The CDR3 reads CSARVHKSYEQYF. The CDR3 coding sequence is TGCAGTGCTAGAGTCCACAAGTCCTACGAGCAGTACTTC.

The chain links TRBV9 to TRBJ2-7; D may be TRBD2 (6 bases). The V gene lost 0 bases and the J gene lost 7 bases, with 17 bases spanning the gap. The germline V gene has CDR1 SGDLS and CDR2 YYNGEE. CDR3 size: 15 residues. The CDR3 DNA is TGTGCCAGCAGCGTAGCCGCGGGACTTACGGGGGAGCAGTACTTC. Its translation: CASSVAAGLTGEQYF.

This clone turned up a few times. The chain has TRBV29-1 and TRBJ2-1, with D hard to call. V lost 4 bases and J lost 0, with 10 bases in between. This CDR3 contains 14 residues. Germline loops: CDR1 SQVTM, CDR2 ANQGSEA. CDR3 nucleotide sequence: TGCAGCGTTGGACAAGCGAGCTCCTACAATGAGCAGTTCTTC. Protein: CSVGQASSYNEQFF.